Below, 8 T cell receptor beta chains from the same sample are listed, as sequenced in a study of early T cells in non-severe SARS-CoV-2 infection. TCRdb re-called the 5' RACE reads with MiXCR, one entry per CDR3 protein. This table holds around 50,000 distinct CDR3 sequences, around a tenth found once. The sequenced material came from whole blood. The receptors come from an adult who was a healthcare worker with PCR-confirmed SARS-CoV-2 infection or an uninfected control (not recorded which).

At least ten counts were recorded for this clonotype. This chain uses TRBV14 with TRBJ2-3, with 11 bases aligning to TRBD2. Germline V gene data show CDR1 as SGHDN and CDR2 as FVKESK. The CDR3 covers 15 residues. V dropped 6 bases and J dropped 2; count of bases not matched to a gene: 4. The CDR3 region is CASRPGLADTDTQYF. The CDR3 DNA is TGTGCCAGCAGACCGGGACTAGCGGACACAGATACGCAGTATTTT. The whole variable domain, remainder taken from reference TRBV14 and TRBJ2-3, is EAGVTQFPSHSVIEKGQTVTLRCDPISGHDNLYWYRRVMGKEIKFLLHFVKESKQDESGMPNNRFLAERTGGTYSTLKVQPAELEDSGVYFCASRPGLADTDTQYFGPGTRLTVL.

In this sample, this clonotype turned up a few times. V gene TRBV7-2 combines with J gene TRBJ2-2; D gene ambiguous. The CDR3 has 14 residues. The ends were cut back, 5 bases at V and 4 bases at J, with 11 bases in the middle. Germline V gene sequence: CDR1 SGHTA, CDR2 FQGNSA. The CDR3 DNA reads TGTGCCAGCAGCAAAGAACCCGCCACCGGGGAGCTGTTTTTT. This codes for CASSKEPATGELFF.

This clonotype was observed at least ten times. V is TRBV6-5 and J is TRBJ2-3; 10 bases agree with TRBD1. Germline V gives CDR1 MNHEY, CDR2 SVGAGI. V lost 6 bases, J lost 4 bases, and 7 bases stayed unmatched. The CDR3 has 15 residues. The CDR3 reads CASRNRDRGSDTQYF. The DNA of the CDR3 is TGTGCCAGCAGAAACCGGGACAGGGGATCAGATACGCAGTATTTT.

The chain is built from TRBV10-3 and TRBJ2-2; D remains unclear. Germline CDR1 ENHRY, CDR2 SYGVKD. The CDR3 has 12 residues. Trimming stripped 7 bases from V and 5 bases from J, with 8 bases between. CDR3 loop: CAITLSTGELFF. The CDR3, as DNA: TGTGCCATCACCTTAAGTACCGGGGAGCTGTTTTTT.

This clonotype showed up many times. In DNA, the CDR3 is TGTGCCAGCAGCCCCATGGGGACGGCCAGAGAGACCCAGTACTTC. Translating it yields CASSPMGTARETQYF. The chain uses TRBV7-2 and TRBJ2-5; D tentatively fits TRBD1 or TRBD2 (5 bases each). CDR1 and CDR2 from the germline V gene are SGHTA and FQGNSA. The CDR3 runs 15 residues. The germline V and J ends were trimmed by 5 bases and 4 bases, with 17 bases remaining between them.

This chain links TRBV7-3 with TRBJ2-7; 10 bases align to TRBD2. CDR1 is SGHTA, CDR2 FQGTGA, per germline. CDR3 length: 16 amino acids. With V trimmed by 5 bases and J by 2 bases, 9 bases remained unmatched. CDR3 sequence: CASSLRRTSGPYEQYF. The CDR3 region has the DNA TGTGCCAGCAGCCTGCGGAGGACTAGCGGTCCCTACGAGCAGTACTTC.

Ten or more counts support this clonotype. This CDR3 is CASSLLVGSWDEQYF. The CDR3 bases are TGTGCCAGCAGCTTACTTGTAGGGTCATGGGACGAGCAGTACTTC. V usage is TRBV7-2 and J usage is TRBJ2-7; D is undetermined. This CDR3 contains 15 residues. V was trimmed by 2 bases and J by 5 bases, leaving 16 bases between them. CDR1 is SGHTA, CDR2 FQGNSA, per germline.

This clonotype has more than one count but fewer than ten. The chain couples TRBV3-1 to TRBJ2-7, with D possibly TRBD2 on 7 matching bases. Trimming left V 4 bases short and J 2 bases short, with 15 bases between. Per the germline V gene, CDR1 is LGHDT and CDR2 is YNNKEL (reference sequence). The CDR3 contains 15 residues. CDR3 sequence (DNA): TGTGCCAGCAGCCGCCGGCAGGGGACTACCTACGAGCAGTACTTC. Translation gives CASSRRQGTTYEQYF.